The sequence of this TCR beta chain was determined in a study of OX40 agonist ivuxolimab in advanced cancers. Using immunoSEQ multiplex PCR, the repertoire was profiled, and TCRdb retains in-frame clones only, with some absent. Here the sample spans 60,000 to 70,000 clones, around 87% being singletons. Note on this clone: No antigen is known for it.

This CDR3 region has 13 residues. V lost 8 bases and J lost 7; bases outside the gene matches: 0. Germline lookup yields CDR1 MNHEY and CDR2 SMNVEV (reference sequence). Study-wide results and limits: Compared with others, partial responders at 0.1-3.0 mg/kg displayed clonal expansion among the lowest.

The starting material was CD4+ or CD8+ T cells sorted from blood, obtained in a trial of the OX40 agonist ivuxolimab. The TCR originated in an adult with an advanced solid tumor such as melanoma, head and neck, liver or kidney cancer. The chain has TRBV27 and TRBJ2-1; 15 bases are a match to TRBD2. Here the CDR3 reads CASGLAGGNEQFF. Here the CDR3 DNA reads TGTGCCAGCGGACTAGCGGGAGGGAATGAGCAGTTCTTC.